This TCR beta chain was sequenced for a study of blood T cell repertoires in COVID-19 (TCRdb year 2020). Concerning the study at large: Collaborator samples came from the United States, Italy and Spain and covered acute and convalescent phases of COVID-19. Where available, HLA class I and class II types were obtained from metadata supplied by the sample provider rather than from assay-based typing. Subjects who had been exposed to COVID-19, were actively infected with it, or had recovered from it provided the deeply sampled blood TCRbeta repertoires that made up the dataset. The samples were drawn from the first 160 participants of the ongoing ImmuneRACE study and from 1,254 subjects provided by 6 global collaborators. Nearly every sample came with metadata listing a de-identified subject ID, COVID-19 status, age in years and sex. The repertoires were released in a freely available public database intended as a resource for research on the immune response to SARS-CoV-2. The material from the prospective study consisted of cDNA or gDNA derived from T cells, B-cell-depleted T cells, or PBMCs. The study at large found these results: Clinical and demographic metadata were provided uncurated, with the amount varying by source and participant.

TCRbeta CDR3 regions were amplified from genomic DNA using the immunoSEQ Assay, a bias-controlled multiplex PCR. The original pipeline was this. Within the assay, amplification of reference gene primers was used to estimate how many nucleated cells each sample contained. To quantify the absolute abundance of each unique TCRbeta CDR3 rearrangement, sequence reads were collapsed and filtered. For each sample, productive Simpson clonality was calculated by taking the square root of Simpson's diversity index across productive rearrangements. The table comes from immuneACCESS by way of TCRdb, which keeps in-frame sequences with V and J called. Part of the clones is missing from these tables; in studies checked, under half for an unresolved V gene and the rest for unknown reasons. V, J and clone size derive from that table, while D and trimming were established from the DNA sequence. The sample includes a few hundred thousand clones, with around 81% observed a single time. About 13% of the sample belongs to the ten largest clones.

In regard to this clone: Its antigen is unknown. No much larger clonotype is one base removed from it; base qualities were not supplied.

Via the germline V gene (reference sequence), CDR1 is SGHNT and CDR2 YYREEE. Reading from cysteine to phenylalanine, the CDR3 counts 15 amino acids. The read is trimmed to its CDR3 DNA, 45 bases read in frame from base 1. Deletion took 2 bases off V and 0 bases off J, with a span of 10 bases between the germline ends. Collaborating institutions collected whole blood in K2EDTA tubes following their own protocols. For TCRbeta analysis, collaborators shipped samples in one of three forms: frozen whole blood, isolated PBMCs, or DNA extracted from either of those sample types. Sequenced input: peripheral blood. The V and J genes are TRBV5-4 and TRBJ2-3; a tentative D call is TRBD2 (5 bases match). The sequence came from a human donor in a cohort sampled during active COVID-19. In nucleotide form, the sequence is TGTGCCAGCAGCTTAGGACTCGGGAGCACAGATACGCAGTATTTT. It is translated as CASSLGLGSTDTQYF. When the CDR3 is completed using the reference TRBV5-4 and TRBJ2-3 genes on either side, the full variable domain is ETGVTQSPTHLIKTRGQQVTLRCSSQSGHNTVSWYQQALGQGPQFIFQYYREEENGRGNFPPRFSGLQFPNYSSELNVNALELDDSALYLCASSLGLGSTDTQYFGPGTRLTVL.